This entry lists 5 T cell receptor beta chains sequenced from one sample in a study of T cell changes during pregnancy in multiple sclerosis (dated by TCRdb to between 2018 and 2020). The method was the immunoSEQ multiplex PCR assay. The immuneACCESS repertoire file appears here via TCRdb, limited to in-frame rearrangements. These files lack a portion of the clones; in checked studies, under half of the deficit traces to unresolved V genes, and the cause of the others is not known. In this sample the table shows tens of thousands of clones, roughly 92% of which occur a single time. The ten largest clones capture over 2.5% of the sample. The specimen comprised peripheral blood, sampled in the third trimester of pregnancy. These receptor sequences come from a female donor in good health, enrolled as a control in a pregnancy study.

This clone was counted between two and nine times. The chain joins TRBV7-2 to TRBJ2-7; a possible D gene is TRBD2 (6 bases). The germline gives CDR1 SGHTA, CDR2 FQGNSA. Trimming shortened V by 0 bases and J by 7 bases, and 10 bases separated the two germline ends. This CDR3 contains 13 residues. The CDR3 loop is CASSLALGSEQYF. CDR3 bases: TGTGCCAGCAGCTTAGCCCTCGGGAGTGAGCAGTACTTC.

The chain couples TRBV9 to TRBJ1-2; D is perhaps TRBD1 (6 bases). Per germline, CDR1 SGDLS and CDR2 YYNGEE. There are 14 residues in the CDR3. V dropped 0 bases and J dropped 2 bases, with 8 bases sitting between them. The CDR3 loop is CASSVGGPNYGYTF. CDR3 sequence (DNA): TGTGCCAGCAGCGTAGGGGGGCCGAACTATGGCTACACCTTC. The whole variable domain, filled in from reference TRBV9 and TRBJ1-2, reads DSGVTQTPKHLITATGQRVTLRCSPRSGDLSVYWYQQSLDQGLQFLIQYYNGEERAKGNILERFSAQQFPDLHSELNLSSLELGDSALYFCASSVGGPNYGYTFGSGTRLTVV.

The chain carries TRBV15 and TRBJ2-1; 7 bases align to TRBD1. Germline lookup yields CDR1 LNHNV and CDR2 YYDKDF (reference sequence). V dropped 3 bases and J dropped 5; count of bases not matched to a gene: 7. The CDR3 extends over 15 amino acids. The CDR3 region is CATSRTGTENNEQFF. The CDR3 nucleotides read TGTGCCACCAGCAGGACCGGGACAGAGAACAATGAGCAGTTCTTC.

The chain has TRBV19 and TRBJ1-3; D call uncertain. This CDR3 region has 14 residues. Germline V gene sequence: CDR1 LNHDA, CDR2 SQIVND (reference sequence). The V end lost 9 bases, the J end lost 0 bases, and 12 bases lay between the germline ends. CDR3 sequence: CASKDTYSGNTIYF. CDR3 in DNA: TGTGCCAGCAAAGACACCTACTCTGGAAACACCATATATTTT.

The V gene is TRBV30, the J gene TRBJ1-1, with a weak D call TRBD1 (6 bases). Germline-derived CDR1 and CDR2 are GTSNPN and SVGIG (reference sequence). This CDR3 has 13 residues. V lost 8 bases and J lost 0, with 13 bases in between. The CDR3: CALERGMNTEAFF. CDR3 DNA: TGTGCCCTGGAGAGGGGGATGAACACTGAAGCTTTCTTT.